These T cell receptor beta chains were read from a single sample in a study of CD8+CD57+ T cells in acquired aplastic anemia. TCRdb independently ran MiXCR on the reads; one entry per CDR3 protein. Here the sample spans just over 400,000 distinct CDR3 sequences, approximately 70% being singletons. The sample comprised sorted CD4+, CD8+, or CD8+CD57+ T cells (not recorded which) from PBMCs. The receptors shown here come from a human donor in good health, serving as a control. Both conserved end residues are part of each CDR3. Fields, in order: clone size, V gene, J gene, CDR3 protein. For some rows the clone size is stated as once, few or many, or as a class when expanded; others skip it.

abundance: NA; v_gene: TRBV20-1; j_gene: TRBJ1-3; CDR3aa: CSARTGRGEGNTIYF
abundance: NA; v_gene: TRBV15; j_gene: TRBJ1-2; CDR3aa: CATSRDSRGPSYGYTF
abundance: once; v_gene: TRBV2; j_gene: TRBJ2-3; CDR3aa: CGSIEQTGRPDTQYF
abundance: NA; v_gene: TRBV10-3; j_gene: TRBJ1-2; CDR3aa: CASLSGNGVNYGYTF
abundance: NA; v_gene: TRBV2; j_gene: TRBJ2-7; CDR3aa: CASSVEQGPYEQHF
abundance: NA; v_gene: TRBV7-3; j_gene: NA; CDR3aa: CASSLLAGAITTEQFF
abundance: many; v_gene: TRBV3-1; j_gene: TRBJ1-2; CDR3aa: CASTLRDRGYGYTF
abundance: NA; v_gene: TRBV15; j_gene: TRBJ2-5; CDR3aa: CATSLDHAAGEETQYF
abundance: NA; v_gene: TRBV7-9; j_gene: TRBJ1-5; CDR3aa: CASTAALHTDTQYQHF
abundance: NA; v_gene: TRBV15; j_gene: TRBJ1-4; CDR3aa: CATSRGTGTAATNEKLFF
abundance: many; v_gene: TRBV12-3/TRBV12-4; j_gene: TRBJ1-6; CDR3aa: CASSPSGVNSPLHF
abundance: NA; v_gene: TRBV12-3/TRBV12-4; j_gene: TRBJ1-2; CDR3aa: CASRKGAGAVYGYTF
abundance: once; v_gene: TRBV10-1; j_gene: TRBJ2-5; CDR3aa: CASSDISGLNQETQYF
abundance: many; v_gene: TRBV27; j_gene: TRBJ1-6; CDR3aa: CASRGIYPGNSPLHF
abundance: NA; v_gene: TRBV5-1; j_gene: TRBJ2-1; CDR3aa: CASSLAGENEQFF
abundance: NA; v_gene: TRBV12-5; j_gene: TRBJ1-5; CDR3aa: CASGLSYQPQHF
abundance: NA; v_gene: TRBV12-3/TRBV12-4; j_gene: TRBJ1-6; CDR3aa: CASSSRDRVEPLHF
abundance: NA; v_gene: TRBV5-1; j_gene: TRBJ1-1; CDR3aa: CASSLQSRIGAFF
abundance: NA; v_gene: TRBV10-3; j_gene: TRBJ1-2; CDR3aa: CAISEEDRTSGYTF
abundance: NA; v_gene: TRBV4-2; j_gene: TRBJ1-2; CDR3aa: CASSQDVLGNNHGYTF
abundance: NA; v_gene: TRBV7-4; j_gene: TRBJ1-2; CDR3aa: CASSIQRTYYGDTF
abundance: NA; v_gene: TRBV7-8; j_gene: TRBJ1-6; CDR3aa: CASNPGQGASPLHF
abundance: NA; v_gene: TRBV5-4; j_gene: TRBJ2-3; CDR3aa: CASSSRGGLTYTQYF
abundance: NA; v_gene: TRBV14; j_gene: TRBJ1-2; CDR3aa: CASSQVLDYGYTF
abundance: many; v_gene: TRBV19; j_gene: TRBJ1-2; CDR3aa: CASSIGLTDGYTF
abundance: NA; v_gene: TRBV7-3; j_gene: TRBJ2-5; CDR3aa: CASSGRAERATQYF
abundance: NA; v_gene: TRBV9; j_gene: TRBJ2-7; CDR3aa: CASSENSYCFTFEYF
abundance: many; v_gene: TRBV12-3/TRBV12-4; j_gene: TRBJ2-3; CDR3aa: CASSFRDTRTDTQYF
abundance: NA; v_gene: TRBV7-6; j_gene: TRBJ2-3; CDR3aa: CASSFQQTGSGTDTQYF
abundance: NA; v_gene: TRBV9; j_gene: TRBJ2-3; CDR3aa: CASSAGLAGGSDTQYF
abundance: NA; v_gene: TRBV10-3; j_gene: TRBJ1-2; CDR3aa: CAISEPGQGPDGYTF
abundance: many; v_gene: TRBV18; j_gene: TRBJ1-3; CDR3aa: CASSRRQDGSGNTIYF
abundance: NA; v_gene: TRBV5-4; j_gene: TRBJ2-7; CDR3aa: CASSLGGPGTHEQYF
abundance: NA; v_gene: TRBV25-1; j_gene: TRBJ2-7; CDR3aa: CASRPGAENYEQYF
abundance: once; v_gene: TRBV20-1; j_gene: TRBJ1-4; CDR3aa: CSARDGGLSEKLFF
abundance: many; v_gene: TRBV7-3; j_gene: TRBJ2-1; CDR3aa: CASSVLSGSGERQFF
abundance: NA; v_gene: TRBV27; j_gene: TRBJ1-1; CDR3aa: CASSLDTGNTEASF
abundance: many; v_gene: TRBV12-3/TRBV12-4; j_gene: TRBJ1-2; CDR3aa: CASSQGYGYTF
abundance: many; v_gene: TRBV20-1; j_gene: TRBJ2-3; CDR3aa: CSASSTLSPTDTQYF
abundance: few; v_gene: TRBV7-9; j_gene: TRBJ1-6; CDR3aa: CASSIAGEVNSPLHF
abundance: many; v_gene: TRBV15; j_gene: TRBJ2-5; CDR3aa: CATSRARQQKETQYF
abundance: NA; v_gene: TRBV5-4; j_gene: TRBJ2-5; CDR3aa: CASSLSGGWQETQYF
abundance: NA; v_gene: TRBV7-2; j_gene: TRBJ2-2; CDR3aa: CASSPYQTGSDTQF
abundance: few; v_gene: TRBV15; j_gene: TRBJ2-7; CDR3aa: CATSRAAGLGYEQYF
abundance: NA; v_gene: TRBV10-3; j_gene: TRBJ2-6; CDR3aa: CAFSQFGSGAGANVLTF
abundance: once; v_gene: TRBV7-2; j_gene: TRBJ2-3; CDR3aa: CASRPGARDTQYF
abundance: many; v_gene: TRBV30; j_gene: TRBJ2-7; CDR3aa: CAWSDGLAGTYEQYF
abundance: NA; v_gene: TRBV9; j_gene: TRBJ2-1; CDR3aa: CASSVALGGARNEQFF
abundance: NA; v_gene: TRBV7-8; j_gene: TRBJ1-4; CDR3aa: CATSGSLGLCDETLFF
abundance: many; v_gene: TRBV7-2; j_gene: TRBJ1-3; CDR3aa: CASQSNWAADTIYF
abundance: many; v_gene: TRBV20-1; j_gene: TRBJ2-7; CDR3aa: CSASDPAEQYF
abundance: NA; v_gene: TRBV9; j_gene: TRBJ1-6; CDR3aa: CASSPRPNSHHHF
abundance: NA; v_gene: TRBV11-2; j_gene: TRBJ1-3; CDR3aa: CASSLEGAPGNTIYF
abundance: NA; v_gene: TRBV20-1; j_gene: TRBJ2-5; CDR3aa: CSASDGGKTYQETQYF
abundance: NA; v_gene: TRBV7-2; j_gene: TRBJ1-2; CDR3aa: CASSLGTGSSYTF
abundance: NA; v_gene: TRBV30; j_gene: TRBJ1-2; CDR3aa: CAWSVDSNYGYTF
abundance: few; v_gene: TRBV6-2/TRBV6-3; j_gene: TRBJ1-5; CDR3aa: CASAGTVRSGPQHF
abundance: NA; v_gene: TRBV7-6; j_gene: TRBJ2-1; CDR3aa: CASSLQGPYNEQFF
abundance: many; v_gene: TRBV6-5; j_gene: TRBJ1-2; CDR3aa: CASSASNYGYTF